The entry below gives a single T cell receptor (beta chain) sequence along with its context. As yet, its antigen is unknown. This record comes from a study of T cell responses to AZD1222 COVID-19 vaccine. V was shortened by 3 bases and J by 10 bases, with 18 bases between the two germline ends. This CDR3 region has 14 residues. Germline V CDR1 and CDR2: SGHTA, FQGNSA. Libraries were prepared by immunoSEQ multiplex PCR; TCRdb keeps only in-frame clonotypes and omits some of them. Among more than 80,000 clones listed, 80% to 90% were seen once. Overall study findings and caveats: Within unmutated variant regions lay the reported targets of nearly half of spike-specific TCRs.

The TCR comes from an adult who received the AZD1222 COVID-19 vaccine. This sample comprised peripheral blood, obtained 28 days after the second AZD1222 dose. This sequence joins TRBV7-2 and TRBJ1-2; no firm D call. CDR3 protein: CASSLAVKLSDYTF. The DNA of the CDR3 is TGTGCCAGCAGCTTGGCGGTCAAGCTATCGGACTACACCTTC.